Listed here are 15 T cell receptor beta chains from one sample, sequenced in a study of blood T cell repertoires in COVID-19. Produced via immunoSEQ multiplex PCR; TCRdb's table is partial and in-frame only. Among around 200,000 clones, approximately 89% were seen once, and the ten largest hold 6.2%. The sample consisted of PBMCs or T cells enriched from blood (not recorded which). Receptors were obtained from a man in his forties who had recovered from COVID-19.

This clone occurred a few times. The chain is built from TRBV7-3 and TRBJ1-1; D is uncertain. The CDR3 runs 16 residues. Germline V gene sequence: CDR1 SGHTA, CDR2 FQGTGA. V was trimmed by 4 bases and J by 0 bases, leaving 15 bases between them. CDR3 DNA: TGTGCCAGCAGCTGGGTTGGAGGGCAGATGAACACTGAAGCTTTCTTT. Protein: CASSWVGGQMNTEAFF.

V and J are TRBV29-1 and TRBJ2-7; 9 nucleotides line up with TRBD1. Germline V gene data show CDR1 as SQVTM and CDR2 as ANQGSEA. The CDR3 is 12 residues long. V shed 6 bases, J shed 4 bases, and the junction held 4 bases outside the gene matches. The CDR3 here is CSVRDRDYEQYF. CDR3 coding DNA: TGCAGCGTCAGGGACAGGGATTACGAGCAGTACTTC.

The chain carries TRBV3-1 (or the pseudogene TRBV3-2) and TRBJ1-1, with D possibly being TRBD1 (5 bases). Germline lookup yields CDR1 LGHDT and CDR2 YNNKEL (reference sequence). This CDR3 spans 15 amino acids. V was trimmed by 4 bases and J by 1 base, leaving 13 bases between them. The CDR3 here is CASSPGGMQNTEAFF. DNA for the CDR3: TGTGCCAGCAGCCCCGGGGGGATGCAGAACACTGAAGCTTTCTTT.

The genes are TRBV27 and TRBJ1-1; no reliable D call. Trimming took off 7 bases at V and 1 base at J, with 7 bases between the two ends. Per the germline V gene, CDR1 is MNHEY and CDR2 is SMNVEV (reference sequence). CDR3 length equals 12 residues. The CDR3: CASKRGNTEAFF. In nucleotides, the CDR3 is TGTGCCAGCAAAAGAGGGAACACTGAAGCTTTCTTT.

This clone was observed once. V usage is TRBV5-1 and J usage is TRBJ1-2, with 7 bases lining up with TRBD1. J was trimmed by 6 bases and V by 4 bases; bases with no gene match: 6. CDR1 is SGHRS and CDR2 is YFSETQ in the germline V gene. The CDR3 is made up of 13 amino acids. CDR3 DNA: TGCGCCAGCAGCACCGGGACAGCCCATGGCTACACCTTC. Protein: CASSTGTAHGYTF.

The chain links TRBV5-4 to TRBJ2-7; 10 bases fit TRBD1. Germline trimming cut 2 bases from V and 6 bases from J; bases unmatched to any gene: 8. The CDR3 loop spans 15 amino acids. In germline, CDR1 is SGHNT, CDR2 YYREEE (reference sequence). This chain's CDR3 is CASSLTGTGDREQYF. The CDR3 DNA follows: TGTGCCAGCAGCTTAACCGGGACAGGGGACCGCGAGCAGTACTTC.

The chain recombines TRBV29-1 with TRBJ1-2, with 7 bases lining up with TRBD1. The V segment lost 7 bases and the J segment 4 bases; nucleotides outside the gene matches: 9. CDR3 length: 13 residues. Germline CDR1 SQVTM, CDR2 ANQGSEA. The CDR3 DNA is TGCAGCGCGAGGGACAGCGTAATCTATGGCTACACCTTC. Translating it yields CSARDSVIYGYTF.

The chain carries TRBV4-2 and TRBJ1-5, with 12 bases identical to TRBD1. V gave up 4 bases and J gave up 7 bases; unmatched junction bases: 5. Per germline, CDR1 LGHNA and CDR2 YNFKEQ. The CDR3 is made up of 15 amino acids. The CDR3 DNA sequence: TGTGCCAGCAGCCCGGGACAGGGGGCACGGCAGCCCCAGCATTTT. This gives the protein CASSPGQGARQPQHF.

The genes are TRBV27 and TRBJ2-2, with 11 bases lining up with TRBD2. Per the germline V gene, CDR1 is MNHEY and CDR2 is SMNVEV (reference sequence). The V segment lost 5 bases and the J segment 6 bases; nucleotides outside the gene matches: 8. The CDR3 consists of 16 residues. CDR3 protein: CASSHPGTSGAGELFF. In DNA form, the CDR3 reads TGTGCCAGCAGTCACCCGGGGACTAGCGGAGCCGGGGAGCTGTTTTTT.

This chain's CDR3 is CASSSGLVYGTGELFF. CDR3 bases: TGTGCCAGCAGCTCCGGACTAGTTTACGGCACCGGGGAGCTGTTTTTT. The V and J genes are TRBV13 and TRBJ2-2, with TRBD2 matching 7 bases. V dropped 4 bases and J dropped 4; count of bases not matched to a gene: 9. Germline V gene lookup returns CDR1 PRHDT and CDR2 FYEKMQ (reference sequence). CDR3 size: 16 residues.

The J gene is TRBJ2-3, the V gene TRBV4-1; 9 positions match TRBD2. This CDR3 has 18 residues. Germline CDR1 reads MGHRA; CDR2 reads YSYEKL. The V gene end was trimmed by 3 bases and the J gene end by 3 bases; junction bases not matched to a gene: 13. CDR3 sequence (DNA): TGCGCCAGCAGCCACCAGACTGCGTCTAGCGGGACTACAGATACGCAGTATTTT. It yields the protein CASSHQTASSGTTDTQYF.

The gene calls are TRBV24-1 and TRBJ1-3, with a possible D match to TRBD1 (6 bases). V lost 5 bases and J lost 4, with 11 bases in between. Germline V gene data show CDR1 as KGHDR and CDR2 as SFDVKD. The CDR3 sequence is 14 residues long. The CDR3 protein is CATSAPGQGNTIYF. The CDR3 coding sequence is TGTGCCACCAGTGCTCCGGGACAAGGAAACACCATATATTTT.

The chain links TRBV3-1 (or the pseudogene TRBV3-2) to TRBJ2-5, with TRBD1 matching over 9 bases. CDR3 length equals 15 residues. V lost 4 bases and J lost 5; bases outside the gene matches: 8. Germline CDR1 LGHDT, CDR2 YNNKEL (reference sequence). CDR3 nucleotide sequence: TGTGCCAGCAGCCTGAGTCCCGGGACAGGGGAGACCCAGTACTTC. This sequence encodes CASSLSPGTGETQYF.

V usage is TRBV27 and J usage is TRBJ1-2; 8 nucleotides line up with TRBD1. The CDR3 is 13 residues long. Germline V gives CDR1 MNHEY, CDR2 SMNVEV (reference sequence). Unmatched junction bases numbered 6, after V lost 4 bases and J lost 8 bases. The CDR3 protein is CASSSRTGIGYTF. As DNA, the CDR3 is TGTGCCAGCAGTTCTCGGACAGGGATCGGCTACACCTTC.

The J gene is TRBJ1-2, the V gene TRBV13, with D possibly TRBD1 on 6 matching bases. Trimming cost V 4 bases and J 3 bases, with 18 bases left between them. CDR3 length equals 16 residues. Per the germline V gene, CDR1 is PRHDT and CDR2 is FYEKMQ (reference sequence). CDR3 coding DNA: TGTGCCAGCAGCTCGGGGTCGGGGGGCGGATACTATGGCTACACCTTC. Its translation: CASSSGSGGGYYGYTF. The whole variable domain, filled in from reference TRBV13 and TRBJ1-2, reads AAGVIQSPRHLIKEKRETATLKCYPIPRHDTVYWYQQGPGQDPQFLISFYEKMQSDKGSIPDRFSAQQFSDYHSELNMSSLELGDSALYFCASSSGSGGGYYGYTFGSGTRLTVV.